This section outlines one T cell receptor (beta chain) sequence together with its context. Its antigen remains unknown. This sample was taken from a study of cytomegalovirus exposure and HLA in healthy donors. About the research overall: From donors who were HLA-typed, an early data release held around 80 million unique TCRs. Study findings and constraints: Excluded were some V segments that proved indistinguishable, including TRBV6-2 and TRBV6-3.

Germline CDR1 and CDR2: ENHRY and SYGVKD. J was trimmed by 5 bases and V by 10 bases; bases with no gene match: 5. The CDR3 consists of 13 residues. It was with 60 Vbeta and 13 Jbeta primers that the PCR ran. Method: immunoSEQ multiplex PCR; TCRdb's copy keeps in-frame clones and lacks some. This table holds 100,000 to 150,000 clones, around 73% found once. V and J are TRBV10-3 and TRBJ1-4, with 9 bases fitting TRBD1. The sequencing sample was made of PBMCs. The sequence was obtained from a human donor in good health. In DNA form, the CDR3 reads TGTGCCACCGGGGACAGGGCGAATGAAAAACTGTTTTTT. Translation gives CATGDRANEKLFF.